This T cell receptor beta chain appears in the sequencing data of a study of technical replicates of blood from a handful of donors listed by TCRdb under 2017. Receptors were amplified or captured by the immunoSEQ multiplex PCR assay. As stored in TCRdb, this immuneACCESS dataset retains in-frame rearrangements with V and J assigned. A fraction of the clones does not appear; measured against another copy, unresolved V genes explain less than half of the discrepancy, and the remainder lacks a known reason. The sample has fewer than 60,000 clones on record, more than 85% of them singletons. The top ten clones comprise 3% to 5% of the sample. The junction carries 17 bases between V and J, which are trimmed by 5 bases and 4 bases respectively. Measured from the cysteine to the phenylalanine, the CDR3 is 15 residues long. Here the CDR3 DNA is all that survives: 45 bases in frame from base 1. CDR1 SEHNR and CDR2 FQNEAQ are derived from the germline V gene (reference sequence).

A remark on this clone: Its antigen has not been determined. Base qualities are missing; no much larger clone stands one base away.

Recombination connected TRBV7-9 to TRBJ2-5; the D gene is unclear. This clonotype originated in a human donor in good health. Some clones in this sample may be carry-over from other donors' samples. Sequenced input: PBMCs. The sequenced DNA: TGTGCCAGCAGCACGCCTAACAGCCGCCCAGAGACCCAGTACTTC. Translated, this is CASSTPNSRPETQYF.